One sample yielded the 14 T cell receptor beta chains listed below, sequenced in a study of blood T cell repertoires in COVID-19. The data were produced by immunoSEQ multiplex PCR, yet TCRdb's version contains in-frame clones alone and is incomplete. The data contain about 130,000 clones, 84% of them singletons. Material: peripheral blood. The source of these receptors is a woman aged 30 to 39 who had recovered from COVID-19.

The rearrangement links TRBV5-1 to TRBJ1-6; 7 bases fit TRBD1. CDR1 and CDR2 from the germline V gene are SGHRS and YFSETQ. V was clipped by 3 bases and J by 10 bases; unmatched bases: 4. The CDR3 is made up of 13 amino acids. The CDR3 sequence is CASSSQGRSPLHF. In DNA, the CDR3 is TGCGCCAGCAGCTCACAGGGGCGATCACCCCTCCACTTT. Together with reference TRBV5-1 and TRBJ1-6, the CDR3 gives the full variable domain: KAGVTQTPRYLIKTRGQQVTLSCSPISGHRSVSWYQQTPGQGLQFLFEYFSETQRNKGNFPGRFSGRQFSNSRSEMNVSTLELGDSALYLCASSSQGRSPLHFGNGTRLTVT.

V usage is TRBV5-1 and J usage is TRBJ2-2, with a tentative D call TRBD2 (5 bases). The CDR3 has 13 amino acids. CDR1 and CDR2 from the germline V gene are SGHRS and YFSETQ. V lost 2 bases and J 7 bases, leaving 9 bases between the germline ends. The CDR3 reads CASSFVLGGELFF. CDR3 sequence (DNA): TGCGCCAGCAGCTTCGTACTAGGCGGGGAGCTGTTTTTT.

J is TRBJ2-1 and V is TRBV3-1 (or the pseudogene TRBV3-2), with TRBD2 matching over 13 bases. Germline CDR1 and CDR2: LGHDT and YNNKEL (reference sequence). The CDR3 loop spans 21 amino acids. Trimming took 2 bases from V and 8 from J; bases not matched to a gene: 21. CDR3 nucleotide sequence: TGTGCCAGCAGCCAAAACTACTTCACTCAGACTAGCGGGGGGACCCGCGATGAGCAGTTCTTC. Protein: CASSQNYFTQTSGGTRDEQFF.

The chain is built from TRBV7-2 and TRBJ2-5, with TRBD2 identical over 11 bases. V was pared by 1 base and J by 7 bases, with 5 bases of the junction left unmatched. Germline values: CDR1 SGHTA, CDR2 FQGNSA. This CDR3 has 15 amino acids. The chain's CDR3 is CASSLVAGGHRTQYF. CDR3 nucleotides: TGTGCCAGCAGCTTAGTAGCGGGGGGGCACCGGACCCAGTACTTC.

The V call is TRBV6-2 or TRBV6-3, the J call TRBJ2-1; D might be TRBD1 (5 bases). Trimming removed 2 bases from V and 3 bases from J, with 14 bases in between. The CDR3 length is 16 residues. Germline CDR1 reads MNHEY; CDR2 reads SVGEGT. The CDR3 protein is CASSYEVSRVYNEQFF. CDR3 DNA: TGTGCCAGCAGTTACGAGGTGTCCAGGGTCTACAATGAGCAGTTCTTC.

The chain is built from TRBV5-6 and TRBJ1-1, with a possible D match to TRBD1 (5 bases). Germline V gene sequence: CDR1 SGHDT, CDR2 YYEEEE. The CDR3 contains 15 residues. Trimming left V 0 bases short and J 1 base short, with 10 bases between. The CDR3 sequence is CASSLETGQNTEAFF. CDR3 DNA: TGTGCCAGCAGCTTGGAGACCGGACAGAACACTGAAGCTTTCTTT. Using reference TRBV5-6 and TRBJ1-1 for the parts outside the CDR3, the full variable domain is DAGVTQSPTHLIKTRGQQVTLRCSPKSGHDTVSWYQQALGQGPQFIFQYYEEEERQRGNFPDRFSGHQFPNYSSELNVNALLLGDSALYLCASSLETGQNTEAFFGQGTRLTVV.

The chain is built from TRBV3-1 (or the pseudogene TRBV3-2) and TRBJ2-1, with TRBD2 identical over 11 bases. Germline CDR1 reads LGHDT; CDR2 reads YNNKEL (reference sequence). CDR3 length: 18 amino acids. With V trimmed by 1 base and J by 9 bases, 14 bases remained unmatched. This CDR3 is CASSQAVLAGANGGEQFF. The CDR3 DNA sequence: TGTGCCAGCAGCCAAGCCGTACTAGCGGGAGCAAATGGAGGTGAGCAGTTCTTC.

This chain uses TRBV6-5 with TRBJ2-7; the D gene is possibly TRBD1 (6 bases). The ends were cut back, 4 bases at V and 1 base at J, with 14 bases in the middle. The germline CDR1 and CDR2 sequences are MNHEY and SVGAGI. The CDR3 totals 15 residues. The DNA for the CDR3 is TGTGCCAGCAGTTCAGGGGCCCCGGGGTCCTACGAGCAGTACTTC. This codes for CASSSGAPGSYEQYF.

The V call is TRBV5-1, the J call TRBJ1-1, with 10 nucleotides matching TRBD1. CDR3 length: 14 residues. J lost 5 bases, V lost 4 bases, and 5 bases had no gene match. Germline V lookup: CDR1 SGHRS, CDR2 YFSETQ. The chain's CDR3 is CASSPPGQGTEAFF. The DNA of the CDR3 is TGCGCCAGCAGCCCTCCGGGACAGGGGACTGAAGCTTTCTTT.

J is TRBJ2-7 and V is TRBV6-5, with 10 bases fitting TRBD2. Germline loops: CDR1 MNHEY, CDR2 SVGAGI. This CDR3 comprises 16 residues. V shed 4 bases and J 7 bases; nucleotides not matched to a gene: 13. CDR3 in amino acids: CASSSNLAGAGEEQYF. The CDR3 DNA sequence: TGTGCCAGCAGTTCAAACCTAGCGGGGGCCGGGGAGGAGCAGTACTTC.

Comment on this clone: At one end the junction does not follow the germline gene, possibly because of a read error. This chain links TRBV5-4 with TRBJ1-2; 9 positions match TRBD1. The germline CDR1 and CDR2 sequences are SGHNT and YYREEE (reference sequence). CDR3 length: 13 amino acids. Written as DNA, the CDR3 is TGTGCCAGCAGCTTAACAGGGGGCGTCACTACCGCCTTC. It translates to CASSLTGGVTTAF. The variable domain in full, completed from reference TRBV5-4 and TRBJ1-2, reads ETGVTQSPTHLIKTRGQQVTLRCSSQSGHNTVSWYQQALGQGPQFIFQYYREEENGRGNFPPRFSGLQFPNYSSELNVNALELDDSALYLCASSLTGGVTTAFGSGTRLTVV.

V usage is TRBV5-1 and J usage is TRBJ2-5; TRBD2 is a possible D gene (5 bases). The CDR3 sequence is 14 residues long. Trimming removed 4 bases at V and 5 bases at J, with 15 bases between. Per the germline V gene, CDR1 is SGHRS and CDR2 is YFSETQ. CDR3 in amino acids: CASSIRGTQETQYF. CDR3 bases: TGCGCCAGCAGCATTCGGGGAACCCAGGAGACCCAGTACTTC.

This chain joins TRBV7-8 and TRBJ2-1; no firm D call. This CDR3 is built from 13 residues. V was shortened by 2 bases and J by 5 bases, with 7 bases between the two germline ends. The germline CDR1 and CDR2 sequences are SGHVS and FQNEAQ. CDR3 in amino acids: CASSLYTDNEQFF. The CDR3 coding sequence is TGTGCCAGCAGCTTATACACCGACAATGAGCAGTTCTTC.

The chain couples TRBV5-1 to TRBJ1-1, with D unclear. Trimming stripped 0 bases from V and 2 bases from J, with 8 bases between. The CDR3 covers 14 residues. Germline-derived CDR1 and CDR2 are SGHRS and YFSETQ. The CDR3 coding sequence is TGCGCCAGCAGCTTGGTAGGGAGCAACACTGAAGCTTTCTTT. Its translation: CASSLVGSNTEAFF.